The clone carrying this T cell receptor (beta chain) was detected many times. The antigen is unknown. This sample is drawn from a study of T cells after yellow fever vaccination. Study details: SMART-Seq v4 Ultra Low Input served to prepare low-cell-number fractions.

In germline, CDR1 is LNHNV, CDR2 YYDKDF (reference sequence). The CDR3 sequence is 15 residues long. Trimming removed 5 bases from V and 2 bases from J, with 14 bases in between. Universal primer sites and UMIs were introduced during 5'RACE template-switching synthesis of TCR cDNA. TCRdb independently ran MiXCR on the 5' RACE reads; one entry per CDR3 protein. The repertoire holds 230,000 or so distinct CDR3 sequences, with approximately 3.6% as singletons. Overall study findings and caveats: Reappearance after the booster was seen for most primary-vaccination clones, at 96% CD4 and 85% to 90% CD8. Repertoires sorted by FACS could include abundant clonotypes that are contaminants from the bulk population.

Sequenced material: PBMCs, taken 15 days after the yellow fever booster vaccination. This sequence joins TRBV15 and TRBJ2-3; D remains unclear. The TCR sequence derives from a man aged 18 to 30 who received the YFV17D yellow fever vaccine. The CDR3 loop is CATSGPPYSTDTQYF. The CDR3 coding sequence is TGTGCCACCAGCGGACCCCCTTACTCCACAGATACGCAGTATTTT.